This TCR beta chain originates from a study of blood T cell repertoires in COVID-19 (dated by TCRdb to the early 2020s). Describing the broader study: Collaborator samples came from the United States, Italy and Spain and covered acute and convalescent phases of COVID-19. The prospective study material was composed of cDNA or gDNA derived from T cells, B-cell-depleted T cells, or PBMCs. The dataset comprised deeply sampled blood TCRbeta repertoires from subjects exposed to, actively infected with, or recovered from COVID-19. The repertoires were released in a freely available public database meant as a resource for research on the immune response to SARS-CoV-2. Samples were obtained from the ongoing ImmuneRACE study (first 160 participants) and from about 1,300 subjects provided by 6 global collaborators. A de-identified subject ID, COVID-19 status, age in years and sex were almost always included in the sample metadata. Where available, HLA class I and class II types were obtained from metadata supplied by the sample provider rather than from assay-based typing.

Participants in the prospective study were aged roughly 18 to 90 years, lived in 20 to 30 United States geographic areas, and enrolled through a virtual design. To assign participants to cohorts, the prospective study relied on clinical history that participants themselves reported in a screening survey and a study questionnaire. Recovered participants in ImmuneRACE Cohort 3 were defined as having two consecutive negative NP/OP PCR tests, clearance from a healthcare professional, or resolution of symptoms. In the prospective study, whole blood, serum and a nasopharyngeal or oropharyngeal swab were collected from each participant by mobile phlebotomists. Participants in the prospective study had the option to provide additional blood draws and questionnaires over a roughly two-month period. Before DNA extraction, prospective study blood samples were shipped either frozen or at room temperature.

To note about this clone: Its antigen has not been determined. Base qualities were left out, and no much larger clone turns up one base away.

The CDR3 spans 13 residues, from the cysteine through the phenylalanine. The only DNA kept is the CDR3, 39 bases in frame from the first base. Trimming removed 3 bases from V and 3 bases from J, leaving 11 bases between the germline ends. The germline V gene provides CDR1 SQVTM and CDR2 ANQGSEA. Beyond this particular receptor, the publication reports: How much clinical and demographic metadata was included differed by source and by participant, and the metadata was provided uncurated.

TCRbeta CDR3 regions were amplified from genomic DNA using the immunoSEQ Assay, a bias-controlled multiplex PCR. The source study handled its data this way. The number of nucleated cells in each sample was estimated from the amplification of reference gene primers within the assay. Sequence reads were collapsed and filtered to measure the absolute abundance of every unique TCRbeta CDR3 rearrangement. Productive Simpson clonality was computed per sample as the square root of Simpson's diversity index over productive rearrangements. The immuneACCESS repertoire file appears here via TCRdb, limited to in-frame rearrangements. These files lack a portion of the clones; in checked studies, under half of the deficit traces to unresolved V genes, and the cause of the others is not known. V, J and clone size are taken as reported in that table, and D and trimming were inferred from the DNA itself. The sample table holds about 310,000 clones, of which around nine tenths were seen once. Approximately 8.8% of the sample is taken by the ten largest.

Sequenced material: PBMCs or T cells enriched from blood (not recorded which). The sequence links TRBV29-1 to TRBJ1-1; the D gene is perhaps TRBD1, on 5 matching bases. The sequence came from a woman in her thirties or forties who had recovered from COVID-19. CDR3 sequence: CSVEGLWDTEAFF. In nucleotides, the sequence is TGCAGCGTTGAGGGGCTGTGGGACACTGAAGCTTTCTTT.